This is a list of T cell receptor beta chains from one sample in a study of cytomegalovirus exposure and HLA in healthy donors. This table comes from immunoSEQ multiplex PCR, and its TCRdb copy is limited to in-frame clones, with some not included. The sample has 160,000 or so clones, around 81% seen once; the top ten hold around 1.5%. The source material was PBMCs. The receptors shown here come from a man aged 40-49 years in good health and CMV-seronegative. CDR3s include the opening cysteine and the closing phenylalanine or tryptophan. A D gene is named only where the DNA matches it firmly. Only some rows state a clone size, as once, few, many or a class for expanded clones.

j_call: TRBJ1-4
v_call: TRBV5-1
clone_size: -
cdr3_length: 15
d_call: TRBD1
cdr3_aa: CASSLGTGANRKLFF
cdr3_nt: TGCGCCAGCAGCTTGGGGACAGGGGCGAATAGAAAACTGTTTTTT

j_call: TRBJ1-2
v_call: TRBV30
clone_size: once
cdr3_length: 14
d_call: -
cdr3_aa: CAWSVSDRGYGYTF
cdr3_nt: TGTGCCTGGAGTGTATCCGACCGAGGATATGGCTACACCTTC

j_call: TRBJ2-3
v_call: TRBV11-2
clone_size: -
cdr3_length: 14
d_call: -
cdr3_aa: CASSFLQATDTQYF
cdr3_nt: TGTGCCAGCAGCTTCCTTCAGGCGACAGATACGCAGTATTTT

j_call: TRBJ1-5
v_call: TRBV7-8
clone_size: -
cdr3_length: 16
d_call: TRBD1
cdr3_aa: CASSLVGRGSNQPQHF
cdr3_nt: TGTGCCAGCAGCTTAGTTGGCAGGGGGAGCAATCAGCCCCAGCATTTT

j_call: TRBJ2-2
v_call: TRBV30
clone_size: once
cdr3_length: 12
d_call: -
cdr3_aa: CAYSEGSGELFF
cdr3_nt: TGTGCCTACTCAGAGGGATCCGGGGAGCTGTTTTTT

j_call: TRBJ1-2
v_call: TRBV23-1
clone_size: -
cdr3_length: 18
d_call: -
cdr3_aa: CASSHPSIKRRKNYGYTF
cdr3_nt: TGCGCCAGCAGTCACCCGTCAATCAAGAGGAGGAAAAACTATGGCTACACCTTC

j_call: TRBJ1-2
v_call: TRBV6-6
clone_size: few
cdr3_length: 13
d_call: -
cdr3_aa: CASSPDGIYGYTF
cdr3_nt: TGTGCCAGCAGCCCAGACGGGATCTATGGCTACACCTTC

j_call: TRBJ2-2
v_call: TRBV5-1
clone_size: few
cdr3_length: 14
d_call: TRBD1
cdr3_aa: CASSVLTGTGELFF
cdr3_nt: TGCGCCAGCAGCGTATTGACAGGGACCGGGGAGCTGTTTTTT

j_call: TRBJ2-7
v_call: TRBV29-1
clone_size: -
cdr3_length: 13
d_call: TRBD2
cdr3_aa: CSVEGLAGDEQYF
cdr3_nt: TGCAGCGTAGAAGGACTAGCGGGAGACGAGCAGTACTTC

j_call: TRBJ1-5
v_call: TRBV28
clone_size: -
cdr3_length: 16
d_call: -
cdr3_aa: CASSSHRTYSNQPQHF
cdr3_nt: TGTGCCAGCAGTTCACACAGAACTTATAGCAATCAGCCCCAGCATTTT

j_call: TRBJ1-1
v_call: TRBV21-1
clone_size: -
cdr3_length: 15
d_call: -
cdr3_aa: CASSASRTRDTEAFF
cdr3_nt: TGTGCCAGCAGCGCCTCTCGGACGAGGGACACTGAAGCTTTCTTT

j_call: TRBJ2-1
v_call: TRBV18
clone_size: -
cdr3_length: 14
d_call: -
cdr3_aa: CASSPDGRGYEQFF
cdr3_nt: TGTGCCAGCTCACCAGACGGGAGAGGCTATGAGCAGTTCTTC

j_call: TRBJ2-3
v_call: TRBV29-1
clone_size: -
cdr3_length: 14
d_call: TRBD2
cdr3_aa: CSVEGGRAADTQYF
cdr3_nt: TGCAGCGTTGAGGGCGGGAGGGCGGCAGATACGCAGTATTTT

j_call: TRBJ2-1
v_call: TRBV9
clone_size: -
cdr3_length: 15
d_call: -
cdr3_aa: CATSRAMSSYNEQFF
cdr3_nt: TGTGCCACCTCTCGCGCCATGAGCTCCTACAATGAGCAGTTCTTC

j_call: TRBJ1-6
v_call: TRBV11-3
clone_size: few
cdr3_length: 13
d_call: -
cdr3_aa: CASSLDLDSPLHF
cdr3_nt: TGTGCCAGCAGCTTAGATCTCGATTCACCCCTCCACTTT

j_call: TRBJ1-3
v_call: TRBV6-1
clone_size: once
cdr3_length: 13
d_call: -
cdr3_aa: CASSEAVGNTIYF
cdr3_nt: TGTGCCAGCAGTGAAGCTGTAGGAAACACCATATATTTT

j_call: TRBJ1-4
v_call: TRBV2
clone_size: -
cdr3_length: 14
d_call: -
cdr3_aa: CASSGGTGNEKLFF
cdr3_nt: TGTGCCAGCAGTGGCGGTACTGGAAATGAAAAACTGTTTTTT

j_call: TRBJ1-5
v_call: TRBV2
clone_size: few
cdr3_length: 14
d_call: TRBD1
cdr3_aa: CASSFRGRGQPQHF
cdr3_nt: TGTGCCAGCAGTTTCAGGGGGCGAGGACAGCCCCAGCATTTT

j_call: TRBJ2-3
v_call: TRBV29-1
clone_size: -
cdr3_length: 14
d_call: -
cdr3_aa: CSVAKQAGTDTQYF
cdr3_nt: TGCAGCGTTGCAAAGCAGGCCGGCACAGATACGCAGTATTTT

j_call: TRBJ1-5
v_call: TRBV5-5
clone_size: -
cdr3_length: 16
d_call: TRBD1
cdr3_aa: CASSMGQTFSNQPQHF
cdr3_nt: TGTGCCAGCAGTATGGGACAGACCTTTAGCAATCAGCCCCAGCATTTT

j_call: TRBJ2-1
v_call: TRBV19
clone_size: -
cdr3_length: 13
d_call: -
cdr3_aa: CASSTGLFNEQFF
cdr3_nt: TGTGCCAGTAGTACGGGACTTTTTAATGAGCAGTTCTTC

j_call: TRBJ1-2
v_call: TRBV27
clone_size: -
cdr3_length: 15
d_call: TRBD1
cdr3_aa: CASSTGTGFYYGYTF
cdr3_nt: TGTGCCAGCAGTACCGGGACAGGGTTCTACTATGGCTACACCTTC

j_call: TRBJ2-1
v_call: TRBV7-6
clone_size: -
cdr3_length: 15
d_call: TRBD2
cdr3_aa: CASSTGTSGNNEQFF
cdr3_nt: TGTGCCAGCAGTACCGGGACTAGCGGCAACAATGAGCAGTTCTTC

j_call: TRBJ1-2
v_call: TRBV5-5
clone_size: -
cdr3_length: 15
d_call: -
cdr3_aa: CASSPLDSQNYGYTF
cdr3_nt: TGTGCCAGCAGCCCACTTGACAGCCAAAACTATGGCTACACCTTC

j_call: TRBJ2-1
v_call: TRBV18
clone_size: few
cdr3_length: 15
d_call: TRBD2
cdr3_aa: CASSPGLAEYNEQFF
cdr3_nt: TGTGCCAGCTCCCCTGGACTAGCGGAATACAATGAGCAGTTCTTC

j_call: TRBJ2-7
v_call: TRBV28
clone_size: -
cdr3_length: 12
d_call: -
cdr3_aa: CASSSLPYEQYF
cdr3_nt: TGTGCCAGCAGTAGCTTACCCTACGAGCAGTACTTC

j_call: TRBJ2-7
v_call: TRBV27
clone_size: few
cdr3_length: 14
d_call: TRBD2
cdr3_aa: CASSLAGGPQEQYF
cdr3_nt: TGTGCCAGCAGTTTAGCGGGAGGGCCACAAGAGCAGTACTTC

j_call: TRBJ2-1
v_call: TRBV5-5
clone_size: -
cdr3_length: 13
d_call: TRBD2
cdr3_aa: CASSSTSGDEQFF
cdr3_nt: TGTGCCAGCAGCTCAACTAGCGGTGATGAGCAGTTCTTC

j_call: TRBJ2-7
v_call: TRBV28
clone_size: -
cdr3_length: 15
d_call: -
cdr3_aa: CASSSPGTLSYEQYF
cdr3_nt: TGTGCCAGCAGTTCCCCGGGGACACTTTCCTACGAGCAGTACTTC

j_call: TRBJ2-5
v_call: TRBV11-2
clone_size: -
cdr3_length: 15
d_call: -
cdr3_aa: CASSLDPGGGETQYF
cdr3_nt: TGTGCCAGCAGCTTAGATCCCGGAGGTGGAGAGACCCAGTACTTC